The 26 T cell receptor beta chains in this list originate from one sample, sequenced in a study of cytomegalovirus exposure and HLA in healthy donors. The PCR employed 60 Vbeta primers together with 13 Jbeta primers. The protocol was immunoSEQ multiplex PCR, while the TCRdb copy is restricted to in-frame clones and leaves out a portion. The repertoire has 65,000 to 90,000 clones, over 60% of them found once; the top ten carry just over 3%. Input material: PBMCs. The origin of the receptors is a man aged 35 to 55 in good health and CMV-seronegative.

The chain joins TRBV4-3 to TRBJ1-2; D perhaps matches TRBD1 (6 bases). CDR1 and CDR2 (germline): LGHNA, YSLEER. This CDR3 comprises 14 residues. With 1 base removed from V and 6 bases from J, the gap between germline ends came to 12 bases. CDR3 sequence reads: CASSQVGGRNGYTF. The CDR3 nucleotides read TGCGCCAGCAGCCAAGTGGGGGGGCGGAATGGCTACACCTTC.

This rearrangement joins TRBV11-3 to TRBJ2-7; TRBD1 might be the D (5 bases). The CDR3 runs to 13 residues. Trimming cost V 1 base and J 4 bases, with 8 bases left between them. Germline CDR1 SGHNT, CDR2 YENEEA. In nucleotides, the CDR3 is TGTGCCAGCAGCTTAGGACAGCCTTACGAGCAGTACTTC. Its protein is CASSLGQPYEQYF. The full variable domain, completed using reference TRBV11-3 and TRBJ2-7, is EAGVVQSPRYKIIEKKQPVAFWCNPISGHNTLYWYLQNLGQGPELLIRYENEEAVDDSQLPKDRFSAERLKGVDSTLKIQPAELGDSAVYLCASSLGQPYEQYFGPGTRLTVT.

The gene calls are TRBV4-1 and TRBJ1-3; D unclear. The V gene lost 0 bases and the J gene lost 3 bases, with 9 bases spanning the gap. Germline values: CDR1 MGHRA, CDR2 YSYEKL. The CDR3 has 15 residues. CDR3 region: CASSQDSTVGNTIYF. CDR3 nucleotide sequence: TGCGCCAGCAGCCAAGATTCCACAGTTGGAAACACCATATATTTT.

Here the CDR3 DNA reads TGTGCCAGTAGTTCCCGCTACCGACAGCAAGAGACCCAGTACTTC. This gives the protein CASSSRYRQQETQYF. This chain connects TRBV19 to TRBJ2-5; tentatively, D is TRBD1 (5 bases). With 5 bases removed from V and 2 bases from J, the gap between germline ends came to 15 bases. The CDR3 has 15 amino acids. Germline V CDR1 and CDR2: LNHDA, SQIVND (reference sequence). Using reference TRBV19 and TRBJ2-5 for the parts outside the CDR3, the full variable domain is DGGITQSPKYLFRKEGQNVTLSCEQNLNHDAMYWYRQDPGQGLRLIYYSQIVNDFQKGDIAEGYSVSREKKESFPLTVTSAQKNPTAFYLCASSSRYRQQETQYFGPGTRLLVL.

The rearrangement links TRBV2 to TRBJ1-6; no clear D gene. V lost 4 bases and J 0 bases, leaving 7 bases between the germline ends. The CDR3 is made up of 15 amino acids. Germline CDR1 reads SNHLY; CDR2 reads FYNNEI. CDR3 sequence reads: CASSAESSYNSPLHF. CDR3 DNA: TGTGCCAGCAGTGCGGAGAGCTCCTATAATTCACCCCTCCACTTT.

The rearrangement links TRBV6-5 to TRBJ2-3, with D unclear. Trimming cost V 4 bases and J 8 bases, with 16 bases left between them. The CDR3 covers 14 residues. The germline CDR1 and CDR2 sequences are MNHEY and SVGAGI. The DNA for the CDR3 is TGTGCCAGCAGTTTGGCCCTAGAAGTTCCTACGCAGTATTTT. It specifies CASSLALEVPTQYF.

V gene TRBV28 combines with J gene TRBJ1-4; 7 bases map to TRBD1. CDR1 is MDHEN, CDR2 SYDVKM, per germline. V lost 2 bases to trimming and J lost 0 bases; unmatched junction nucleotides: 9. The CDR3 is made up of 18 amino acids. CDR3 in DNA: TGTGCCAGCAGTTTAATTGATGCAGGGGGACCAACTAATGAAAAACTGTTTTTT. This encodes CASSLIDAGGPTNEKLFF.

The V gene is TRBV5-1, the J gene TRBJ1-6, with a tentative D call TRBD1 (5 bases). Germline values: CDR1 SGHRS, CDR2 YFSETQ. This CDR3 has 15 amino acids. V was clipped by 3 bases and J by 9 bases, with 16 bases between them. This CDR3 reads CASSWGQGKASPLHF. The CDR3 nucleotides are TGCGCCAGCAGCTGGGGCCAGGGAAAGGCTTCACCCCTCCACTTT.

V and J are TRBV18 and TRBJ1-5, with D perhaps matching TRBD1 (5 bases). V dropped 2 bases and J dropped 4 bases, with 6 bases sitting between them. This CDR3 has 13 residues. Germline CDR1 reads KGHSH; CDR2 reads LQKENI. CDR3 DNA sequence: TGTGCCAGCTCACCAGGGGGGAATCAGCCCCAGCATTTT. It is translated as CASSPGGNQPQHF.

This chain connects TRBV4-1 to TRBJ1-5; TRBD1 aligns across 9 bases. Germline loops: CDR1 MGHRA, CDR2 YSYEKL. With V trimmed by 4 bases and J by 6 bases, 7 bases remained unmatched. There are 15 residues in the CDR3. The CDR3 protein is CASSPLTGGVQPQHF. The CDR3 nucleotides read TGCGCCAGCAGCCCACTCACAGGGGGCGTTCAGCCCCAGCATTTT.

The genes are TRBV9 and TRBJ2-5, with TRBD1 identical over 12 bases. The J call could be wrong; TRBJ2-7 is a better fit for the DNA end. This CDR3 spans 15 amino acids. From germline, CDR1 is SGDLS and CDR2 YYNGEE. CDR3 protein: CASSVGDRGRYEQYF. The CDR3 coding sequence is TGTGCCAGCAGCGTGGGGGACAGGGGGCGGTACGAGCAGTACTTC.

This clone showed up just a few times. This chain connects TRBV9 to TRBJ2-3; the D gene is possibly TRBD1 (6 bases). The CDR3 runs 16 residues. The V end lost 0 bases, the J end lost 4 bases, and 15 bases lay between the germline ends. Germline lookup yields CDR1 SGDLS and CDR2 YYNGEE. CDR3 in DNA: TGTGCCAGCAGCGTAGGGGGGCGGAGACGACCAGATACGCAGTATTTT. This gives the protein CASSVGGRRRPDTQYF.

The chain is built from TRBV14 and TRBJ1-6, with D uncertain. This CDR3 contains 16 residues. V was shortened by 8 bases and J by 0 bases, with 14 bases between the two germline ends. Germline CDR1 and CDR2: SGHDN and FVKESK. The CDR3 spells CASGWAGSSYNSPLHF. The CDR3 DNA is TGTGCCAGCGGATGGGCTGGTAGCTCCTATAATTCACCCCTCCACTTT.

The CDR3 loop reads CASSQRVRDEQYF. The DNA of the CDR3 is TGCGCCAGCAGCCAGAGGGTGCGGGACGAGCAGTACTTC. The V and J genes are TRBV4-1 and TRBJ2-7, with a weak D call TRBD2 (5 bases). Trimming pared 3 bases from V and 5 bases from J, leaving 11 bases between. This CDR3 is built from 13 residues. CDR1 and CDR2 (germline): MGHRA, YSYEKL.

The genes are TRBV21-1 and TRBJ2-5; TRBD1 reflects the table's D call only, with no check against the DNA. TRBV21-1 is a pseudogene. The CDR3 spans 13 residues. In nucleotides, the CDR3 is TGTGCCACCAAGACAGTGGGGCAAGAGACCCAGTACTTC. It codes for CATKTVGQETQYF.

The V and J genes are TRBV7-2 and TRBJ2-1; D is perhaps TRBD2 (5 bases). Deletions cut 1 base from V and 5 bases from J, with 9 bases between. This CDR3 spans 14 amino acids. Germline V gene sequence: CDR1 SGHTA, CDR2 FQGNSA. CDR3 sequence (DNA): TGTGCCAGCAGCTTAGGAGGGATCAACAATGAGCAGTTCTTC. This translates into CASSLGGINNEQFF.

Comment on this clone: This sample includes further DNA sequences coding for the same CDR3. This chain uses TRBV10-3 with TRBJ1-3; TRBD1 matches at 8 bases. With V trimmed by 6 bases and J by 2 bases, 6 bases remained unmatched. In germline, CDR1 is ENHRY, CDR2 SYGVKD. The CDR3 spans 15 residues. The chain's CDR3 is CAISRQGKTGNTIYF. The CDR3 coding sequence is TGTGCCATCAGCCGACAGGGGAAGACTGGAAACACCATATATTTT.

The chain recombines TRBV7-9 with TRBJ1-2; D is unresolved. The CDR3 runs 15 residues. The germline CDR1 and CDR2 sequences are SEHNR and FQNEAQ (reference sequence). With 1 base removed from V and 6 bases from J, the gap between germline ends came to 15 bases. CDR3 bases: TGTGCCAGCAGCTTAGTTCTGGTGGCCGTGGATGGCTACACCTTC. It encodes CASSLVLVAVDGYTF. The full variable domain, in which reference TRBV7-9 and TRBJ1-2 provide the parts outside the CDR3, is DTGVSQNPRHKITKRGQNVTFRCDPISEHNRLYWYRQTLGQGPEFLTYFQNEAQLEKSRLLSDRFSAERPKGSFSTLEIQRTEQGDSAMYLCASSLVLVAVDGYTFGSGTRLTVV.

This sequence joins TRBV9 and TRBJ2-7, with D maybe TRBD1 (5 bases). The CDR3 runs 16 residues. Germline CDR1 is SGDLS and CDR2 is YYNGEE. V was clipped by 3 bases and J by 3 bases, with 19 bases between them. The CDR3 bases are TGTGCCAGCAGCGAGTCAACAGGCAGGCCTCTCTACGAGCAGTACTTC. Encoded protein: CASSESTGRPLYEQYF. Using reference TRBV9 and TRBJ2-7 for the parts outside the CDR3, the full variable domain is DSGVTQTPKHLITATGQRVTLRCSPRSGDLSVYWYQQSLDQGLQFLIQYYNGEERAKGNILERFSAQQFPDLHSELNLSSLELGDSALYFCASSESTGRPLYEQYFGPGTRLTVT.

The CDR3 DNA is TGTGCCAGCTCCTCCGGGACAGGGCAATCTGAAGCTTTCTTT. Translated: CASSSGTGQSEAFF. V usage is TRBV18 and J usage is TRBJ1-1; 9 nucleotides line up with TRBD1. This CDR3 has 14 amino acids. J gave up 6 bases and V 6 bases, and 8 bases lay outside the gene matches. Germline assignment: CDR1 KGHSH and CDR2 LQKENI.

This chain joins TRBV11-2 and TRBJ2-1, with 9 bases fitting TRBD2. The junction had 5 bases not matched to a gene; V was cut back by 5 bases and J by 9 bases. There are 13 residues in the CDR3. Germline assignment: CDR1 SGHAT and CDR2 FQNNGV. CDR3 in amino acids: CASSLLAGSEQFF. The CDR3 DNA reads TGTGCCAGCAGCCTACTAGCGGGCAGTGAGCAGTTCTTC.

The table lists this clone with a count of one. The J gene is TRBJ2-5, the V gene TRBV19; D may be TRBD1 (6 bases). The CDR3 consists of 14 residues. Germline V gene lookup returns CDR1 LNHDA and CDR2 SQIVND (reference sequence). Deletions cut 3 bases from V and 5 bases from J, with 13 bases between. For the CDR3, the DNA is TGTGCCAGTAGTATGGGTGGGGGCGCGGAGACCCAGTACTTC. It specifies CASSMGGGAETQYF.

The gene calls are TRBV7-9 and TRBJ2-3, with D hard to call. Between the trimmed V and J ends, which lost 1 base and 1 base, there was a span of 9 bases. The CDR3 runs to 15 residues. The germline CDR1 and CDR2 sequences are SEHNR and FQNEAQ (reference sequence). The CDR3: CASSLVRLGTDTQYF. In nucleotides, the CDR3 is TGTGCCAGCAGCTTAGTTAGACTCGGCACAGATACGCAGTATTTT.

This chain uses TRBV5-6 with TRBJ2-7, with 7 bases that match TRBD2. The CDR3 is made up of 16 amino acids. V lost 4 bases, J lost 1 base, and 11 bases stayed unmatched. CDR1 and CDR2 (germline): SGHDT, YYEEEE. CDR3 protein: CASSPPGGWGSYEQYF. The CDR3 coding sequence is TGTGCCAGCAGCCCGCCGGGGGGTTGGGGGTCCTACGAGCAGTACTTC.

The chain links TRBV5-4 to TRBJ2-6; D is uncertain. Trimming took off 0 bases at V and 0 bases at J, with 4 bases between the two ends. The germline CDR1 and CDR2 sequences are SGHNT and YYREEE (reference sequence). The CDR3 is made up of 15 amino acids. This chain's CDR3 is CASSLDSSGANVLTF. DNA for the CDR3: TGTGCCAGCAGCTTGGATAGCTCTGGGGCCAACGTCCTGACTTTC.

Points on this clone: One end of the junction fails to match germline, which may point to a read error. CDR3 residues: CASSEKAGGPDTQYF. CDR3 DNA sequence: TGTGCCAGCAGTGAAAAAGCGGGGGGGCCAGATACGCAGTATTTT. The gene calls are TRBV10-3 and TRBJ2-3; 10 bases agree with TRBD2. In germline, CDR1 is ENHRY, CDR2 SYGVKD. The CDR3 sequence is 15 residues long.